This TCR beta chain was captured in a study of T cell repertoires and HLA-DP antigens (dated by TCRdb to 2016 to 2018). For the wider study: Using HeLa cells transduced to present allogeneic HLA-DP, the study set up an in vitro model of CD4+ T cell alloreactivity. One alloantigen differed from self by one peptide-binding groove amino acid, whereas the other differed by ten, modelling structurally similar versus dissimilar alloantigens. Average DNA input was roughly 220 ng for sorted CD137+CD4+ samples, compared with 1,000 to 1,500 ng for pre-culture CD4+ samples. Of the three donors, two were male and one was female, with ages ranging from the 18-to-29 band to the 60-to-69 band.

The immunoSEQ multiplex PCR, with forward primers for 54 TRBV segments and reverse primers for 13 TRBJ segments, was used to amplify TCRB CDR3 regions. Pre-culture CD4+ samples were sequenced at deep resolution with a target of some 200,000 T cell genomes. Sequencing of amplicons was performed on an Illumina HiSeq System, and 87 bp reads covering the CDR3 were generated. Per the original workflow: PCR and sequencing errors in the reads were corrected, and CDR3 regions were defined by aligning to IMGT reference sequences. Synthetic template pools were used to estimate the numbers of templates and unique rearrangements. Clonality was computed as 1 minus Pielou's evenness. Richness was estimated with the Daley-Smith estimator. Repertoire overlap was measured with Morisita's index. A clone counted as low-abundance if it appeared in cultured samples but went undetected in the pre-culture repertoire of the same donor. TCRdb retrieved this table from immuneACCESS and kept in-frame rearrangements only. Not all clones are present; in checked studies, unresolved V genes account for under half, and no reason is known for the remainder. The DNA gave D and trimming, while V, J and clone size come from that table. This sample comprises some 120,000 clones, more than 85% of them detected only once. The biggest ten clones account for roughly 0.3% of the sample.

In regard to this clone: Its antigen specificity is not known. No much larger clone exists at a distance of one base, and base qualities are not known.

Magnetic bead negative selection was used to isolate untouched CD4+ T cells from Ficoll-separated PBMC, with purity averaging about 98%. Untouched CD4+ T cells were isolated with magnetic beads from Ficoll-separated PBMC, and a purity of 95% to 98% was reached with negligible CD8+ contamination. Donors were a few healthy blood donors whose buffy coats supplied peripheral blood mononuclear cells. CMV seronegative status was shared by all three donors. The DNeasy Blood & Tissue Kit was used to extract genomic DNA. TCRB sequencing was performed on genomic DNA from sorted CD137+CD4+ cells and pre-culture CD4+ baseline samples from each subject. Germline trimming amounts to 3 bases on V and 0 bases on J, with 1 as the count of junction bases outside the gene matches. Per the germline V gene, SGHTA is the CDR1 and FQGTGA is the CDR2. The CDR3 numbers 14 residues from cysteine through phenylalanine. Kept here is only the CDR3 DNA, which spans 42 bases and is read in frame from base 1.

Broader findings and caveats from the paper: Limitations were identified as the inclusion of only three donors, the use of a non-physiological HeLa antigen-presenting system, and the use of total CD4+ responder cells. Average cumulative frequency of clones undetected before culture was approximately 40% against one allele and about 46% against the other. Separate analysis of naive and memory CD4+ repertoires was not performed. Similar clonality (about 0.41) was observed for sorted CD137+ cells against both alloantigens, and this clonality was much higher than that observed in pre-culture samples (around 0.036).

The chain is assembled from TRBV7-3 and TRBJ1-1, and TRBD1 aligns with 7 junction nucleotides. Source material: CD4+ T cells from PBMCs. The sequence was collected from a woman younger than 30 in good health and CMV-seronegative. DNA sequence: TGTGCCAGCAGCTTGGACAGGCTGAACACTGAAGCTTTCTTT. Its protein reads: CASSLDRLNTEAFF.